Listed below are T cell receptor beta chains from one sample, sequenced in a study of spatial heterogeneity in lung cancer. TCRdb re-called the 5' RACE reads with MiXCR, one entry per CDR3 protein. The sample holds fewer than 150,000 distinct CDR3 sequences, approximately 10% seen once. The source material was PBMCs, sampled at follow-up. The receptors shown here come from a female donor with early-stage non-small cell lung cancer. Each CDR3 is given with its conserved first and last residue. D genes are given only for firm matches. The size entry is marked missing in some rows and otherwise reads once, few, many or a size class.

>TRBV7-2|TRBJ1-1|.|.
TGTGCCAGCAGCTCCCCATGGGGGGGGCTGTTAGGTACTGAAGCTTTCTTT
CASSSPWGGLLGTEAFF
>TRBV7-9|TRBJ2-7|.|TRBD1
TGTGCCAGCAGCTTAGGGGGGACAGGGGATGCCGAGCAGTACTTC
CASSLGGTGDAEQYF
>TRBV10-2|TRBJ2-7|few|.
TGCGCCAGCAGTAGGCCCATCGGGGGCGTCTCCTACGAGCAGTACTTC
CASSRPIGGVSYEQYF
>TRBV9|TRBJ2-1|many|TRBD1
TGTGCCAGCAGCGTCGACCCACAGGGGGCCAGCGAGCAGTTCTTC
CASSVDPQGASEQFF
>TRBV4-1|TRBJ2-5|.|TRBD2
TGCGCCAGCAGCCAAGATAGCCAGCGGGGGGAGACCCAGTACTTC
CASSQDSQRGETQYF
>TRBV2|TRBJ1-5|few|.
TGTGCCAGCCAATTAGAAGGCAATCAGCCCCAGCATTTT
CASQLEGNQPQHF
>TRBV10-3|TRBJ2-7|few|.
TGTGCCATCAGTGGGGCTGGTAGGAATTACGAGCAGTACTTC
CAISGAGRNYEQYF
>TRBV12-3/TRBV12-4|TRBJ1-2|few|.
TGTGCCAGCAGTTTAGGCTATGGCTACACCTTC
CASSLGYGYTF
>TRBV28|TRBJ2-7|many|TRBD2
TGTGCCAGCAGTTTCAGCGGGAGGTTCTCCTACGAGCAGTACTTC
CASSFSGRFSYEQYF
>TRBV3-1|TRBJ2-3|few|TRBD2
TGTGCCAGCAGCCAAGCGGGAGGGGGTTCAGATACGCAGTATTTT
CASSQAGGGSDTQYF
>TRBV12-3/TRBV12-4|TRBJ1-1|many|.
TGTGCCAGCAGTTTAGCAGGGGTGCGCACTGAAGCTTTCTTT
CASSLAGVRTEAFF
>TRBV7-9|TRBJ2-3|many|TRBD2
TGTGCCAGCAGCTTAGGGGCGGGAGCCGAGCAAGATACGCAGTATTTT
CASSLGAGAEQDTQYF
>TRBV4-2|TRBJ2-5|medium-sized|TRBD2
TGTGCCAGCAGCCTACGACTAGCGGGAGGGAACAACCAAGAGACCCAGTACTTC
CASSLRLAGGNNQETQYF